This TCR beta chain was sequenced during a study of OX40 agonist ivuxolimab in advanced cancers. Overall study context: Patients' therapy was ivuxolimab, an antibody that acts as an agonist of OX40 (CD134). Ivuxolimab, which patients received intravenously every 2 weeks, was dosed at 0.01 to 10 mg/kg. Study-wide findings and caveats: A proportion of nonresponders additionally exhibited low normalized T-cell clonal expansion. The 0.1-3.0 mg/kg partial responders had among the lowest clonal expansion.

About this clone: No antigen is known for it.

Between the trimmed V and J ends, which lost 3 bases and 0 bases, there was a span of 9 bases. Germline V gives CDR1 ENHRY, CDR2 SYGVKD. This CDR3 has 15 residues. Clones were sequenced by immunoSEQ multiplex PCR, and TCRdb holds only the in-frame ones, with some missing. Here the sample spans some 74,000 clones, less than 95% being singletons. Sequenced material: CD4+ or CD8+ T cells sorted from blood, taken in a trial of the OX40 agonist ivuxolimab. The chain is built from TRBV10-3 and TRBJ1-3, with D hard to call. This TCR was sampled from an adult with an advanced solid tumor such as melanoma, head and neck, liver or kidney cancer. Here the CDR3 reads CAISEGLSSGNTIYF. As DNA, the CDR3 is TGTGCCATCAGTGAAGGTCTGAGCTCTGGAAACACCATATATTTT.